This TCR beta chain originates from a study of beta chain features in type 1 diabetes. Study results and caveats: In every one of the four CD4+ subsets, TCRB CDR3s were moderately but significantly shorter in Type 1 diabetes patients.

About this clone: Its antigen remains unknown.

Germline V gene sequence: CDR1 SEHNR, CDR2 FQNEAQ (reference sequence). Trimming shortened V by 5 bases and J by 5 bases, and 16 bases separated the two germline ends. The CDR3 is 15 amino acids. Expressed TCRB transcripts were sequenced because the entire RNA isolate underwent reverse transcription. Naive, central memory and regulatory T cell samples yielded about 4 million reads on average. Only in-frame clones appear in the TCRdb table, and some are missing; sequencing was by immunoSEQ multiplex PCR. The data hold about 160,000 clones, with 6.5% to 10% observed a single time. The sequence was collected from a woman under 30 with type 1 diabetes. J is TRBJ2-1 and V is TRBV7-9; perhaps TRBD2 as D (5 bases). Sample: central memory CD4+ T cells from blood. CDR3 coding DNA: TGTGCCAGCAGCCCAGAGCGGACGGGAAACAATGAGCAGTTCTTC. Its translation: CASSPERTGNNEQFF.